This TCR beta chain comes out of a study of identical twins. The CDR3 covers 19 residues. CDR1 is SGHRS, CDR2 YFSETQ, per germline. Trimming removed 1 base from V and 9 bases from J; junction bases left unmatched: 16. Each CDR3 protein gets one entry after TCRdb re-called the 5' RACE reads with MiXCR. The sample holds a few hundred thousand distinct CDR3 sequences; 12% to 15% are singletons and the top ten take more than 0.4%. A further study also used this sample, focusing on yellow fever vaccine responses in identical twins.

Material for sequencing was CD4+ T cells sorted from blood. The origin of this receptor is a woman aged 18 to 35 in good health. The genes are TRBV5-1 and TRBJ2-1, with 13 bases identical to TRBD2. The CDR3 here is CASSLFPTSGGINPGEQFF. CDR3 coding DNA: TGCGCCAGCAGCTTGTTCCCGACTAGCGGGGGGATAAATCCGGGTGAGCAGTTCTTC.